A selection of T cell receptor beta chains follows, all from one sample in a study of T cell responses to AZD1222 COVID-19 vaccine. Profiling relied on immunoSEQ multiplex PCR, and the TCRdb table lists in-frame clones only, not all of them. The sample lists about 85,000 clones; 88% were seen once. Sequenced here: peripheral blood, sampled on day 0 of MenACWY control vaccination. The receptors come from an adult in good health. Both conserved end residues are part of each CDR3. D genes are given only for firm matches. Only some rows state a clone size, as once, few, many or a class for expanded clones.

d_gene,abundance,j_gene,v_gene,CDR3nt,CDR3aa
NA,NA,TRBJ1-1,TRBV7-9,TGTGCCAGCAGCTTCTCGGCATTGAACACTGAAGCTTTCTTT,CASSFSALNTEAFF
NA,NA,TRBJ1-1,TRBV5-1,TGCGCCAGCAGCTTGGTGGCTGAGAACACTGAAGCTTTCTTT,CASSLVAENTEAFF
NA,few,TRBJ1-2,TRBV30,TGTGCCTGGAGTTATGCAGGGGACCTCACTAACTATGGCTACACCTTC,CAWSYAGDLTNYGYTF
TRBD1,NA,TRBJ1-1,TRBV19,TGTGCCAGTAGTACGACAGGGGGGTGGAGGGCTTTCTTT,CASSTTGGWRAFF
NA,NA,TRBJ2-2,TRBV11-3,TGTGCCAGCCATTCAGGGGGGGAAACCGGGGAGCTGTTTTTT,CASHSGGETGELFF
NA,NA,TRBJ2-7,TRBV19,TGTGCCAGTAGTTTGGACGCTGCGGGCTCTTACGAGCAGTACTTC,CASSLDAAGSYEQYF
TRBD1,NA,TRBJ1-6,TRBV28,TGTGCCAGCAGTCCCCCGACAGGGGCGAACTCCTATAATTCACCCCTCCACTTT,CASSPPTGANSYNSPLHF
NA,NA,TRBJ1-1,TRBV6-5,TGTGCCAGCCGTTTTGGGGTCTCCGACACTGAAGCTTTCTTT,CASRFGVSDTEAFF
TRBD1,NA,TRBJ2-2,TRBV5-6,TGTGCCAGCAGTTTCCGGGACAGGAGCACCGGGGAGCTGTTTTTT,CASSFRDRSTGELFF
NA,once,TRBJ1-2,TRBV15,TGTGCCACCAGCCCTACGCGCGAACGGGTTGGCTACACCTTC,CATSPTRERVGYTF
NA,few,TRBJ1-4,TRBV5-6,TGTGCCAGCAGCTCCTACAGGACAACTAATGAAAAACTGTTTTTT,CASSSYRTTNEKLFF
TRBD1,NA,TRBJ2-2,TRBV11-3,TGTGCCAGCAGCGGGACAGGGGGCACCGGGGAGCTGTTTTTT,CASSGTGGTGELFF
NA,NA,TRBJ2-7,TRBV6-5,TGTGCCACCACCTGGGAGCAGCTTGCCAACGAGCAGTACTTC,CATTWEQLANEQYF
NA,NA,TRBJ1-5,TRBV28,TGTGCCAGCAGTCCTAGGACAGTAACAAATCAGCCCCAGCATTTT,CASSPRTVTNQPQHF
NA,once,TRBJ2-3,TRBV4-3,TGCGCCAGCAGCCAAGATGTTGCGGCGAGCACAGATACGCAGTATTTT,CASSQDVAASTDTQYF
NA,NA,TRBJ1-5,TRBV5-8,TGTGCCAGCAGCTTGGTTGGTGTGGGGCAGCCCCAGCATTTT,CASSLVGVGQPQHF
NA,NA,TRBJ1-2,TRBV27,TGTGCCAGCAGTTTCGGGGAAGCCTATGGCTACACCTTC,CASSFGEAYGYTF
NA,NA,TRBJ1-3,TRBV7-8,TGTGCCAGCAGCCTTCTCTCTGGAAACACCATATATTTT,CASSLLSGNTIYF
NA,once,TRBJ2-4,TRBV30,TGTGCCTGGAGTCCAGGACTAGCCAAAAACATTCAGTACTTC,CAWSPGLAKNIQYF
NA,NA,TRBJ2-1,TRBV6-5,TGTGCCAGCAGGGTAATTGCTAAGGACAATGAGCAGTTCTTC,CASRVIAKDNEQFF
NA,once,TRBJ2-5,TRBV12-5,TGTGCTAGTGGTTTGCCCTTTTTCGGAAAGACCCAGTACTTC,CASGLPFFGKTQYF
NA,once,TRBJ1-2,TRBV11-2,TGTGCCAGCAGCCCCGGAGGGCAGGACTATGGCTACACCTTC,CASSPGGQDYGYTF
TRBD1,once,TRBJ2-7,TRBV16,TGTGCCAGCAGCCGAACTACAGGGGGCGGCGAGCAGTACTTC,CASSRTTGGGEQYF
TRBD1,NA,TRBJ1-1,TRBV6-1,TGTGCCAGCAGTGAACGGGACAGGGGGTTGAACACTGAAGCTTTCTTT,CASSERDRGLNTEAFF
TRBD2,NA,TRBJ2-2,TRBV19,TGTGCCAGTAGTAGGGGACTTGCGGGGGGATACACCGGGGAGCTGTTTTTT,CASSRGLAGGYTGELFF
TRBD1,NA,TRBJ2-7,TRBV5-6,TGTGCCAGCAGCTTGGGACAGGGCCCCTTCTACGAGCAGTACTTC,CASSLGQGPFYEQYF
NA,NA,TRBJ1-3,TRBV5-6,TGTGCCAGCAGCTGGGGGTTCTCTGGAAACACCATATATTTT,CASSWGFSGNTIYF
NA,NA,TRBJ1-5,TRBV20-1,TGCAGTGCTAGTAGCTTGGGGAGCAATCAGCCCCAGCATTTT,CSASSLGSNQPQHF
TRBD1,once,TRBJ1-2,TRBV5-5,TGTGCCAGCAGCTTTCAGACAGGGGATGGCTACACCTTC,CASSFQTGDGYTF
TRBD1,once,TRBJ1-1,TRBV19,TGTGCCAGTAGTATCCTACAGGGGCCCGCGGCGGGCACTGAAGCTTTCTTT,CASSILQGPAAGTEAFF
NA,NA,TRBJ2-3,TRBV30,TGTGCCTGGAGAATAGGAGATACGCAGTATTTT,CAWRIGDTQYF